This TCR beta chain was retrieved from a study of spatial heterogeneity in lung cancer. Study-wide findings and caveats: For tumor T cells, estimated coverage reached only approximately 7% (alpha) and 12% to 15% (beta). Tracking of tumor mutation counts was seen in expanded intratumoral alpha and beta TCR counts.

Time point: sample taken at primary tumor resection. Donors were roughly 72 untreated early-stage non-small cell lung cancer patients. Material for sequencing was whole RNA from tumor, nontumor lung or frozen PBMC, left unsorted. The CDR3 spans 15 residues. V was pared by 7 bases and J by 0 bases, with 3 bases of the junction left unmatched. Germline CDR1 and CDR2: MNHNS and SASEGT. This clonotype was counted at least ten times. Its cognate antigen is unknown. TCRdb re-called the 5' RACE reads with MiXCR, one entry per CDR3 protein. The table includes under 6,000 distinct CDR3 sequences, about 8% detected once.

The chain uses TRBV6-1 and TRBJ2-1; TRBD2 matches at 10 bases. The clonotype was recovered from a male donor with early-stage non-small cell lung cancer. The sample consisted of lung tumor tissue, taken at surgery. CDR3 sequence reads: CASITSGTSYNEQFF. CDR3 nucleotides: TGTGCCAGCATTACTAGCGGGACCTCCTACAATGAGCAGTTCTTC.